A selection of T cell receptor beta chains follows, all from one sample in a study of blood T cell repertoires in COVID-19. Only in-frame clones appear in the TCRdb table, and some are missing; sequencing was by immunoSEQ multiplex PCR. The table shows 200,000 to 300,000 clones, with approximately 86% occurring only once. Sequenced input: peripheral blood. The receptors come from an older woman with COVID-19, enrolled during active disease. Both conserved end residues are part of each CDR3. D genes are given only for firm matches. Only some rows state a clone size, as once, few, many or a class for expanded clones.

D: -; V: TRBV7-2; size: -; J: TRBJ1-3; CDR3: CASSVFGGPGNTIYF; DNA: TGTGCCAGCAGCGTTTTCGGGGGACCTGGAAACACCATATATTTT
D: TRBD1; V: TRBV6-7; size: -; J: TRBJ2-2; CDR3: CASSPRQGACRTGELFF; DNA: TGTGCCAGCAGTCCGAGACAGGGGGCCTGTAGAACCGGGGAGCTGTTTTTT
D: -; V: TRBV18; size: few; J: TRBJ2-7; CDR3: CASSTTANSYEQYF; DNA: TGTGCCAGCTCAACGACAGCTAACTCCTACGAGCAGTACTTC
D: TRBD2; V: TRBV5-1; size: once; J: TRBJ2-1; CDR3: CASSSGGTSVSYNEQFF; DNA: TGCGCCAGCAGCTCTGGAGGGACTAGCGTATCCTACAATGAGCAGTTCTTC
D: -; V: TRBV6-5; size: -; J: TRBJ2-1; CDR3: CASKLGAYNEQFF; DNA: TGTGCCAGCAAACTGGGCGCCTACAATGAGCAGTTCTTC
D: -; V: TRBV2; size: few; J: TRBJ2-3; CDR3: CASRRDHTDTQYF; DNA: TGTGCCAGCAGGAGAGATCACACAGATACGCAGTATTTT
D: TRBD1; V: TRBV3-1/TRBV3-2; size: once; J: TRBJ1-2; CDR3: CASSQDGTGIYGYTF; DNA: TGTGCCAGCAGCCAAGATGGGACAGGGATCTATGGCTACACCTTC
D: TRBD2; V: TRBV29-1; size: -; J: TRBJ2-1; CDR3: CSEILAGVRGEQFF; DNA: TGCAGCGAAATACTAGCGGGAGTACGAGGTGAGCAGTTCTTC
D: -; V: TRBV19; size: -; J: TRBJ1-5; CDR3: CASSGGYNQPQHF; DNA: TGTGCCAGTAGTGGAGGGTACAATCAGCCCCAGCATTTT
D: TRBD2; V: TRBV19; size: -; J: TRBJ2-1; CDR3: CASSMTSGLAGEQFF; DNA: TGTGCCAGTAGTATGACTAGCGGGTTGGCAGGGGAGCAGTTCTTC
D: -; V: TRBV14; size: -; J: TRBJ2-3; CDR3: CASSPHLTSTDTQYF; DNA: TGTGCCAGCAGCCCCCACCTTACTAGCACAGATACGCAGTATTTT
D: -; V: TRBV27; size: -; J: TRBJ2-1; CDR3: CASSFSVFPSEGTEQFF; DNA: TGTGCCAGCAGTTTCTCTGTCTTTCCCTCTGAGGGCACTGAGCAGTTCTTC
D: TRBD1; V: TRBV29-1; size: once; J: TRBJ1-6; CDR3: CSVGDRGGSPLHF; DNA: TGCAGCGTCGGGGACAGGGGGGGTTCACCCCTCCACTTT
D: TRBD1; V: TRBV6-2/TRBV6-3; size: few; J: TRBJ1-2; CDR3: CASSASQGALSGYTF; DNA: TGTGCCAGCAGTGCAAGCCAGGGGGCGCTTTCTGGCTACACCTTC
D: -; V: TRBV2; size: -; J: TRBJ1-1; CDR3: CASTRDRNTEAFF; DNA: TGTGCCAGCACGCGGGACCGTAACACTGAAGCTTTCTTT
D: TRBD2; V: TRBV7-8; size: once; J: TRBJ2-2; CDR3: CASSLARQASGRGSTGELFF; DNA: TGTGCCAGCAGCTTAGCGCGACAGGCTAGCGGGAGGGGGTCTACCGGGGAGCTGTTTTTT
D: TRBD1; V: TRBV19; size: -; J: TRBJ1-3; CDR3: CASKLAQGLSGNTIYF; DNA: TGTGCCAGCAAGCTGGCACAGGGGCTCTCTGGAAACACCATATATTTT
D: -; V: TRBV9; size: -; J: TRBJ1-1; CDR3: CASSVGRGRNTEAFF; DNA: TGTGCCAGCAGCGTAGGGCGGGGGAGGAACACTGAAGCTTTCTTT
D: TRBD1; V: TRBV4-1; size: once; J: TRBJ2-2; CDR3: CASRRDSTTGELFF; DNA: TGCGCCAGCAGAAGGGACAGTACCACCGGGGAGCTGTTTTTT
D: -; V: TRBV7-9; size: -; J: TRBJ1-1; CDR3: CASSSNGGTEAFF; DNA: TGTGCCAGCAGCTCCAATGGGGGGACTGAAGCTTTCTTT
D: TRBD1; V: TRBV19; size: -; J: TRBJ1-2; CDR3: CATGQGRGYGYTF; DNA: TGTGCCACGGGACAGGGGAGAGGCTATGGCTACACCTTC
D: -; V: TRBV19; size: -; J: TRBJ1-5; CDR3: CASSYRGGVSNQPQHF; DNA: TGTGCCTCATCTTATCGGGGGGGGGTTTCCAATCAGCCCCAGCATTTT
D: TRBD1; V: TRBV5-1; size: -; J: TRBJ1-1; CDR3: CASSGAGGWNTEAFF; DNA: TGCGCCAGCAGCGGCGCAGGGGGCTGGAACACTGAAGCTTTCTTT
D: TRBD1; V: TRBV7-2; size: -; J: TRBJ1-6; CDR3: CASSLTGPMNSPLHF; DNA: TGTGCCAGCAGCCTGACAGGGCCAATGAATTCACCCCTCCACTTT
D: TRBD2; V: TRBV28; size: -; J: TRBJ2-7; CDR3: CASRLTSGRSSEQYF; DNA: TGTGCCAGCAGGCTGACTAGCGGGAGAAGTTCCGAGCAGTACTTC
D: -; V: TRBV3-1/TRBV3-2; size: -; J: TRBJ1-3; CDR3: CASSQMGPVFF; DNA: TGTGCCAGCAGCCAAATGGGGCCGGTTTTTTTT
D: -; V: TRBV3-1/TRBV3-2; size: -; J: TRBJ1-2; CDR3: CASSPPEGFGGYTF; DNA: TGTGCCAGCAGCCCCCCCGAGGGCTTTGGGGGCTACACCTTC
D: -; V: TRBV7-3; size: -; J: TRBJ2-1; CDR3: CASSPGSSYNEQFF; DNA: TGTGCCAGCAGCCCGGGAAGCTCCTACAATGAGCAGTTCTTC
D: -; V: TRBV28; size: -; J: TRBJ1-1; CDR3: CATEGRMYRGNTEAFF; DNA: TGTGCCACCGAAGGGAGGATGTATAGGGGTAATACTGAAGCTTTCTTT